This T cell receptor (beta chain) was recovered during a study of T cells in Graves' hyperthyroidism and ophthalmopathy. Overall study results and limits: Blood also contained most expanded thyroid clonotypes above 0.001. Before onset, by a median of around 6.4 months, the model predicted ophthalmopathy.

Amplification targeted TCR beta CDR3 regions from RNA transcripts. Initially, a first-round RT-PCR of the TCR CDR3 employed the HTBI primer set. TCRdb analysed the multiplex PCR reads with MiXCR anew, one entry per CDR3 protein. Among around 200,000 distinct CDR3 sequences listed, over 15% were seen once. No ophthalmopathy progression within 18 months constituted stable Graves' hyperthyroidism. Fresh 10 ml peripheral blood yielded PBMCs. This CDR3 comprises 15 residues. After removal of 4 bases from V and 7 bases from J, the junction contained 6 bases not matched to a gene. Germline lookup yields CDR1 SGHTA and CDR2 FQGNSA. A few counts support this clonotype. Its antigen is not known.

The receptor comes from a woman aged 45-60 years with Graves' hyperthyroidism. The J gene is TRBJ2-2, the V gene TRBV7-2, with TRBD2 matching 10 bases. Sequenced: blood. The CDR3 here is CASSWTSGRGGELFF. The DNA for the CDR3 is TGTGCCAGCAGCTGGACTAGCGGACGGGGCGGGGAGCTGTTTTTT.